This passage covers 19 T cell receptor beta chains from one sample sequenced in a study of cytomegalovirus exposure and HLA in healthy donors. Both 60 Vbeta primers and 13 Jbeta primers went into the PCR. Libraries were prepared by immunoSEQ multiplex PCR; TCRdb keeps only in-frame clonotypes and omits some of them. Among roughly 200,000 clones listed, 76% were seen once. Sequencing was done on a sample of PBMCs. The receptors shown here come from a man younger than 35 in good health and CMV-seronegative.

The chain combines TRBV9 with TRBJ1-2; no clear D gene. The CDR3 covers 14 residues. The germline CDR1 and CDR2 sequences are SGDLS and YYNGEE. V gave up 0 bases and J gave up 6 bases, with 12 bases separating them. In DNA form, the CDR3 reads TGTGCCAGCAGCGTAGGCAGTTCCAGAAATGGCTACACCTTC. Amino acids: CASSVGSSRNGYTF. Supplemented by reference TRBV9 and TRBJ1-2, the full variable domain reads DSGVTQTPKHLITATGQRVTLRCSPRSGDLSVYWYQQSLDQGLQFLIQYYNGEERAKGNILERFSAQQFPDLHSELNLSSLELGDSALYFCASSVGSSRNGYTFGSGTRLTVV.

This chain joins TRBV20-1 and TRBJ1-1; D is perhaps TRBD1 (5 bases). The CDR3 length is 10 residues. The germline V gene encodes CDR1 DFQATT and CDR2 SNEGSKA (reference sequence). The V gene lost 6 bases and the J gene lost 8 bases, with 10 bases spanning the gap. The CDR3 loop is CSAVGGEAFF. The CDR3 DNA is TGCAGTGCCGTGGGGGGGGAAGCTTTCTTT.

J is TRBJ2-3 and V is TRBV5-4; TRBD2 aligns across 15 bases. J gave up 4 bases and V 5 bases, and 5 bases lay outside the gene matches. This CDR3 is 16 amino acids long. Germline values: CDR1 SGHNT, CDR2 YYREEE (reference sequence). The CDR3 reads CASRTGTSGRSDTQYF. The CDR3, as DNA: TGTGCCAGCAGGACCGGGACTAGCGGGAGGTCAGATACGCAGTATTTT.

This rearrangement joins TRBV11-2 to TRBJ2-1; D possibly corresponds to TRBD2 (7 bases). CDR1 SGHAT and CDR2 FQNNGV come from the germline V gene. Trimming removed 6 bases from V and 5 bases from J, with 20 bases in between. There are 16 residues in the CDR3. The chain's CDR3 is CASRPTRGEGDNEQFF. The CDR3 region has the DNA TGTGCCAGCAGACCGACAAGGGGGGAGGGGGACAATGAGCAGTTCTTC. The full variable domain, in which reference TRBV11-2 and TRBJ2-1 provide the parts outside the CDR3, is EAGVAQSPRYKIIEKRQSVAFWCNPISGHATLYWYQQILGQGPKLLIQFQNNGVVDDSQLPKDRFSAERLKGVDSTLKIQPAKLEDSAVYLCASRPTRGEGDNEQFFGPGTRLTVL.

The CDR3 reads CASSGAFGQADTQYF. For the CDR3, the DNA is TGTGCCAGCAGTGGAGCTTTCGGACAGGCAGATACGCAGTATTTT. The chain couples TRBV2 to TRBJ2-3; 7 positions agree with TRBD1. CDR1 and CDR2 (germline): SNHLY, FYNNEI. The CDR3 covers 15 residues. The junction had 8 bases not matched to a gene; V was cut back by 4 bases and J by 4 bases.

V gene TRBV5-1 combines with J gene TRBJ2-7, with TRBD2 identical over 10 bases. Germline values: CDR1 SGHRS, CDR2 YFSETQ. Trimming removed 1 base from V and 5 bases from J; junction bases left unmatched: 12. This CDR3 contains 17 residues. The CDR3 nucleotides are TGCGCCAGCAGCTTGAGGGCCGGCGCTAGCGGGAGAGACGAGCAGTACTTC. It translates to CASSLRAGASGRDEQYF. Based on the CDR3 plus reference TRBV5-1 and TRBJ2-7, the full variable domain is KAGVTQTPRYLIKTRGQQVTLSCSPISGHRSVSWYQQTPGQGLQFLFEYFSETQRNKGNFPGRFSGRQFSNSRSEMNVSTLELGDSALYLCASSLRAGASGRDEQYFGPGTRLTVT.

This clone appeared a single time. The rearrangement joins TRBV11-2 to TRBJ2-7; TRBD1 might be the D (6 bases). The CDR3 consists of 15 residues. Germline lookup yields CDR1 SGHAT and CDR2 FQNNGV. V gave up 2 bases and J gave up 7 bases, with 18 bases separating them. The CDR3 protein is CASSLLRTGTGEQYF. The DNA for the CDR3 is TGTGCCAGCAGCTTATTAAGAACAGGGACGGGGGAGCAGTACTTC.

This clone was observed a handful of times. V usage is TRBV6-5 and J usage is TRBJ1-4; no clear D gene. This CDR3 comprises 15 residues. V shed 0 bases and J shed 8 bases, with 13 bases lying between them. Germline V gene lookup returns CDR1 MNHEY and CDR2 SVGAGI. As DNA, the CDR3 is TGTGCCAGCAGTTACTCAGGTGGAGGGAAGGAAAAACTGTTTTTT. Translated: CASSYSGGGKEKLFF.

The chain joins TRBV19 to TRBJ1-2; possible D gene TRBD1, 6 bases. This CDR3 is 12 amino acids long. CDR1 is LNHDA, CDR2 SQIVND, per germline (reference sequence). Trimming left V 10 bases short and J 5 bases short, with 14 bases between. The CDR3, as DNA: TGTGCCACCGAGAACAGGGTTTATGGCTACACCTTC. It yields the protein CATENRVYGYTF.

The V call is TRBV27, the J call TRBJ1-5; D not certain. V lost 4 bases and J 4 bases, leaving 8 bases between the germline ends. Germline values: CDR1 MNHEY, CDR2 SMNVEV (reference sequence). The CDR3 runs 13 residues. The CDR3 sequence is CASSSRENQPQHF. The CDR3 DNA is TGTGCCAGCAGTTCAAGAGAGAATCAGCCCCAGCATTTT.

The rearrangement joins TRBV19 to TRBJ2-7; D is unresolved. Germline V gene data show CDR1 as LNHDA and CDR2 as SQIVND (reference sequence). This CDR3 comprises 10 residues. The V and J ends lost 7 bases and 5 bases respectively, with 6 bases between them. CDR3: CASINHEQYF. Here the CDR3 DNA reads TGTGCCAGTATTAATCACGAGCAGTACTTC.

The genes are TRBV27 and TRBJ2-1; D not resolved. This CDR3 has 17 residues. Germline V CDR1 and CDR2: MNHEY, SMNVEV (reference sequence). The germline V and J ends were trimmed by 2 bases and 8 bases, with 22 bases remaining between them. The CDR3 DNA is TGTGCCAGCAGTTTAAGTAGGCACTGGAACCGCGGCGATGAGCAGTTCTTC. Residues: CASSLSRHWNRGDEQFF.

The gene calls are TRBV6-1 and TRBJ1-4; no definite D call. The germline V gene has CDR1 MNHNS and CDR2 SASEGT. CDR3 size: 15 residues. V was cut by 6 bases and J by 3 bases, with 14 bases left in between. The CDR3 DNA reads TGTGCCAGCAGAGGCCCTACAGTACCTAATGAAAAACTGTTTTTT. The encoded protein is CASRGPTVPNEKLFF.

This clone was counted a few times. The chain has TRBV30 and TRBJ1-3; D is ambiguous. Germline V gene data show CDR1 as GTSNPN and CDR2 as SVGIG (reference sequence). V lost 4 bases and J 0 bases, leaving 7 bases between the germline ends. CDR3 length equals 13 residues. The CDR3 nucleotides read TGTGCCTGGATAGGAGACTCTGGAAACACCATATATTTT. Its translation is CAWIGDSGNTIYF. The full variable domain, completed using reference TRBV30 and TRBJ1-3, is SQTIHQWPATLVQPVGSPLSLECTVEGTSNPNLYWYRQAAGRGLQLLFYSVGIGQISSEVPQNLSASRPQDRQFILSSKKLLLSDSGFYLCAWIGDSGNTIYFGEGSWLTVV.

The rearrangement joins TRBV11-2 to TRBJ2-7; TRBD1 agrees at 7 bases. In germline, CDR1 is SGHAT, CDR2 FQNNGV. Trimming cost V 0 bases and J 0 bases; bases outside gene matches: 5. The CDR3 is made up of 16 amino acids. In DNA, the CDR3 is TGTGCCAGCAGCTTAGACCCGACAGGGAGCTCCTACGAGCAGTACTTC. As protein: CASSLDPTGSSYEQYF.

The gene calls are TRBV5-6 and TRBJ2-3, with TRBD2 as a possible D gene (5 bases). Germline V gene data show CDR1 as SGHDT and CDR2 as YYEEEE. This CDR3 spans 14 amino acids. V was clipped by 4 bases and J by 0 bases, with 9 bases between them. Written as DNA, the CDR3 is TGTGCCAGCAGCCCGGACTCAAGCACAGATACGCAGTATTTT. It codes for CASSPDSSTDTQYF.

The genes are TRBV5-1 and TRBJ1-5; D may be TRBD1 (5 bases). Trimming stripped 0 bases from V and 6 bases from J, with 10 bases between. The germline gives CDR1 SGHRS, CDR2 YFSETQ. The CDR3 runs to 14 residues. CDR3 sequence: CASSLGVGAQPQHF. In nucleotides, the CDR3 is TGCGCCAGCAGCTTGGGGGTAGGGGCTCAGCCCCAGCATTTT.

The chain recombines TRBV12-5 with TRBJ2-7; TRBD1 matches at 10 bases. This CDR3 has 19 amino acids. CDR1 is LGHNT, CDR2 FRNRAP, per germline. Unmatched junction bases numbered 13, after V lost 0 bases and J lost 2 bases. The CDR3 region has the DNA TGTGCTAGTGGTTTGGTAACCCGACTCGGGACAGGGGCCCCCTACGAGCAGTACTTC. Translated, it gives CASGLVTRLGTGAPYEQYF.

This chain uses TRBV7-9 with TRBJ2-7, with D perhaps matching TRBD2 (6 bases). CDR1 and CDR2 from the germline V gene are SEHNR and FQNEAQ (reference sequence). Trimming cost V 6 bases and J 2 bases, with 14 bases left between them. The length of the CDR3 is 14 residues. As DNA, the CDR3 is TGTGCCAGCAGATCCGGGACTTGGCCCTACGAGCAGTACTTC. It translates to CASRSGTWPYEQYF.